Sequencing of this T cell receptor (beta chain) was carried out in a study of CD4 T cells in relation to SARS-CoV-2 and coronaviruses. Notes on the study in general: Culture-expanded clones reflect memory recall rather than primary priming during culture.

Comment on this clone: The antigen is not known.

The assay was immunoSEQ multiplex PCR, and TCRdb's table has in-frame clones only and misses some. The sample has 30,000 to 45,000 clones, around nine tenths seen once. Sequencing input: memory CD4+ T cells from PBMCs. This clonotype originated in an adult with COVID-19.

The CDR3, as DNA: TGTGCCAGCAGCTTAGGTTGGGTGCCGGGGTTCTTT. Its translation: CASSLGWVPGFF. The chain carries TRBV7-2 and TRBJ1-1; D remains unclear. Looked up from germline, CDR1 is SGHTA and CDR2 is FQGNSA. The CDR3 covers 12 residues. Trimming removed 1 base from V and 14 bases from J, with 14 bases in between.